The 4 T cell receptor beta chains presented below share a single source sample, sequenced in a study of cytomegalovirus exposure and HLA in healthy donors. Both 60 Vbeta primers and 13 Jbeta primers went into the PCR. The protocol was immunoSEQ multiplex PCR, while the TCRdb copy is restricted to in-frame clones and leaves out a portion. The sample carries under 200,000 clones, about four fifths recorded once. Specimen: PBMCs. The source is a woman aged 45-65 years in good health and CMV-seropositive.

This sequence joins TRBV6-5 and TRBJ2-7, with 7 bases that match TRBD1. V was clipped by 4 bases and J by 5 bases; unmatched bases: 8. The germline CDR1 and CDR2 sequences are MNHEY and SVGAGI. The CDR3 is 14 amino acids. In DNA form, the CDR3 reads TGTGCCAGCAGTTCGCGTCAAGGACAGGACGAGCAGTACTTC. Translation gives CASSSRQGQDEQYF.

The chain recombines TRBV28 with TRBJ1-5; D not resolved. The V end was cut by 1 base, the J end by 6 bases, with 4 bases between. CDR3 length: 12 amino acids. Germline CDR1 reads MDHEN; CDR2 reads SYDVKM. CDR3 region: CASSLLAQPQHF. The CDR3 bases are TGTGCCAGCAGTTTATTGGCTCAGCCCCAGCATTTT.

This chain links TRBV7-2 with TRBJ2-7; 12 bases fit TRBD2. CDR3 length: 17 residues. V lost 5 bases and J lost 0; bases outside the gene matches: 8. The V gene's germline CDR1 is SGHTA and CDR2 FQGNSA. Here the CDR3 reads CASSPGTSGWSSYEQYF. The CDR3 coding sequence is TGTGCCAGCAGCCCCGGGACTAGCGGGTGGAGCTCCTACGAGCAGTACTTC.

This chain uses TRBV28 with TRBJ2-7, with 10 nucleotides matching TRBD2. The CDR3 loop spans 15 amino acids. The germline gives CDR1 MDHEN, CDR2 SYDVKM. V was clipped by 4 bases and J by 5 bases; unmatched bases: 8. As DNA, the CDR3 is TGTGCCAGCAGTTCATTAGCGGGAGGCAAGAACGAGCAGTACTTC. Its translation is CASSSLAGGKNEQYF.